Listed here are 2 T cell receptor beta chains from one sample, sequenced in a study of blood T cell repertoires in COVID-19. Assay used: immunoSEQ multiplex PCR; TCRdb lists only in-frame clones, some missing. This repertoire shows roughly 230,000 clones, around 83% found once; its top ten account for roughly 8.7%. Sequencing was performed on peripheral blood. Every receptor here comes from a man aged 35-49 years with active or convalescent COVID-19.

The V and J genes are TRBV7-9 and TRBJ1-1, with 10 bases identical to TRBD1. Germline CDR1 reads SEHNR; CDR2 reads FQNEAQ (reference sequence). This CDR3 is built from 15 residues. Trimming took 5 bases from V and 4 from J; bases not matched to a gene: 7. DNA of the CDR3: TGTGCCAGCAGCCCCCGGACAGGGGGTGGCACTGAAGCTTTCTTT. Its translation: CASSPRTGGGTEAFF.

V usage is TRBV6-2 or TRBV6-3 and J usage is TRBJ2-1, with 11 bases matching TRBD2. This CDR3 contains 17 residues. With 0 bases clipped from V and 4 bases from J, the junction kept 5 bases outside the gene matches. Looked up from germline, CDR1 is MNHEY and CDR2 is SVGEGT. The CDR3 coding sequence is TGTGCCAGCAGTTACTCCTTAGCGGGGGGGCCTTACAATGAGCAGTTCTTC. The encoded protein is CASSYSLAGGPYNEQFF.